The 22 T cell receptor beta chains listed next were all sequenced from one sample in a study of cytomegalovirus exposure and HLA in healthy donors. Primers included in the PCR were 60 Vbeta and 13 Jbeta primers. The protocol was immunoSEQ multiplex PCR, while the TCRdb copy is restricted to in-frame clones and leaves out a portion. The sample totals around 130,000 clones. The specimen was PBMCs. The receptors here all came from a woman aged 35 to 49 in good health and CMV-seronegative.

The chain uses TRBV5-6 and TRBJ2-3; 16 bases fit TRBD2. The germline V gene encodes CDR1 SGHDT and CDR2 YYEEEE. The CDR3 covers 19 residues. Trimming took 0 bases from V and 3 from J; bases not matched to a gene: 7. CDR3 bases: TGTGCCAGCAGCTTGGTCGGGACTAGCGGGGGGGCTGGGACAGATACGCAGTATTTT. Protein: CASSLVGTSGGAGTDTQYF.

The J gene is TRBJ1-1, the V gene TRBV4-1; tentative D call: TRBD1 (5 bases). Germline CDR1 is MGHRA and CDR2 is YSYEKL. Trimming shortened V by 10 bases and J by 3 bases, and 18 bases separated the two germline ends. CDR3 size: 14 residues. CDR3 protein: CATKKGWGDTEAFF. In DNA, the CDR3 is TGCGCCACAAAAAAAGGTTGGGGGGACACTGAAGCTTTCTTT.

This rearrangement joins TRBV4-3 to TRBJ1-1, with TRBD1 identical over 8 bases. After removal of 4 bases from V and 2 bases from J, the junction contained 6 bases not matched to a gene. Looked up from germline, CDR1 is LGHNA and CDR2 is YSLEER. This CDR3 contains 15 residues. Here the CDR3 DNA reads TGCGCCAGCAGCCTAGAGGACAGGGCAAACACTGAAGCTTTCTTT. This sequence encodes CASSLEDRANTEAFF.

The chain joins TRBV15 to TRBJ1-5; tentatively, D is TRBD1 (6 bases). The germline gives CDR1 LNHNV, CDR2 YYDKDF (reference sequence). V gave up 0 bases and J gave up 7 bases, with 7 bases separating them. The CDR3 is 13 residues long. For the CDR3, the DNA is TGTGCCACCAGCAGAGACGACAGGCAGCCCCAGCATTTT. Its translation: CATSRDDRQPQHF.

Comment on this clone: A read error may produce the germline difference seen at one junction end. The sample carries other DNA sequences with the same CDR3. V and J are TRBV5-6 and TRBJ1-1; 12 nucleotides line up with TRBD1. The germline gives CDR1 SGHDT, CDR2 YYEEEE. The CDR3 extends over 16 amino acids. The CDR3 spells CASELGTGGMNTEAFF. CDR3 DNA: TGTGCCAGCGAACTCGGGACAGGGGGCATGAACACTGAGGCTTTCTTT.

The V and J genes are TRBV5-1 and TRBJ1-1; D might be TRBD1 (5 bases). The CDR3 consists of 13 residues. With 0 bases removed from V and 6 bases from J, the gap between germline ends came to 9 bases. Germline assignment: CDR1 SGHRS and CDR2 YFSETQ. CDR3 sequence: CASSLEGLAEAFF. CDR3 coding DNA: TGCGCCAGCAGCTTGGAGGGACTCGCTGAAGCTTTCTTT. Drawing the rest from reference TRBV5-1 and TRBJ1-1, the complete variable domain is KAGVTQTPRYLIKTRGQQVTLSCSPISGHRSVSWYQQTPGQGLQFLFEYFSETQRNKGNFPGRFSGRQFSNSRSEMNVSTLELGDSALYLCASSLEGLAEAFFGQGTRLTVV.

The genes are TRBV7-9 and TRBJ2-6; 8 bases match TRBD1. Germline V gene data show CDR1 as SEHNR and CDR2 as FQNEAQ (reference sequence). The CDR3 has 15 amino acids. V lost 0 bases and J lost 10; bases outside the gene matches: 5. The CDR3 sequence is CASSLAQGASNVLTF. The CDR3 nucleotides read TGTGCCAGCAGCTTAGCCCAGGGGGCAAGTAACGTCCTGACTTTC.

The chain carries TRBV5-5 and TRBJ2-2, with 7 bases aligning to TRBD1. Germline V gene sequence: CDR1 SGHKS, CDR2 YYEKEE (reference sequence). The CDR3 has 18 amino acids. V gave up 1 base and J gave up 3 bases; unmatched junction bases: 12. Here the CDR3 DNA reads TGTGCCAGCAGCTTGCTCCTAAGACAGGGAGATTACACCGGGGAGCTGTTTTTT. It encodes CASSLLLRQGDYTGELFF.

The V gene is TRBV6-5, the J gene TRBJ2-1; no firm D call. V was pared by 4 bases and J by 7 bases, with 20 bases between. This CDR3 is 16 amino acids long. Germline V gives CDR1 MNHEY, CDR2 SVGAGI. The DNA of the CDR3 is TGTGCCAGCAGTTGGTATCAGAACTCCTACGGGAATGAGCAGTTCTTC. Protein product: CASSWYQNSYGNEQFF.

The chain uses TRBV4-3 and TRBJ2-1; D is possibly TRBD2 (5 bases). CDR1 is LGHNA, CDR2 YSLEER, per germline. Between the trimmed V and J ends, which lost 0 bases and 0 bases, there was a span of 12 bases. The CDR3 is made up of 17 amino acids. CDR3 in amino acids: CASSQDLKAVSYNEQFF. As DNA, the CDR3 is TGCGCCAGCAGCCAAGATCTAAAAGCGGTCTCCTACAATGAGCAGTTCTTC.

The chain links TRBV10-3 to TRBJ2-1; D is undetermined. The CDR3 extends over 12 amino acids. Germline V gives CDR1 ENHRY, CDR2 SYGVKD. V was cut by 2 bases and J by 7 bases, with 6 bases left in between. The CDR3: CAISEARNEQFF. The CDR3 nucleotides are TGTGCCATCAGTGAGGCTCGGAATGAGCAGTTCTTC.

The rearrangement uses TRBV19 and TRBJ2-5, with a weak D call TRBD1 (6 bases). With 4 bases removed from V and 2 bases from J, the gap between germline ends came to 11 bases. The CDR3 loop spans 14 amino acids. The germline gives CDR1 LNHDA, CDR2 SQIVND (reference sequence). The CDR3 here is CASSTSGVQETQYF. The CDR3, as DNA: TGTGCCAGTAGTACCTCAGGGGTTCAAGAGACCCAGTACTTC.

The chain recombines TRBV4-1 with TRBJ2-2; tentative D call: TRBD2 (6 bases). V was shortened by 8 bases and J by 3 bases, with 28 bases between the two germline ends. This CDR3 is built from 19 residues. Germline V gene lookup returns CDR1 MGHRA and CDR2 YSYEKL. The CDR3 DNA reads TGCGCCAGCGGGAGGCCTCCGCTTGGGCGGAGACGGGACACCGGGGAGCTGTTTTTT. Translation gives CASGRPPLGRRRDTGELFF.

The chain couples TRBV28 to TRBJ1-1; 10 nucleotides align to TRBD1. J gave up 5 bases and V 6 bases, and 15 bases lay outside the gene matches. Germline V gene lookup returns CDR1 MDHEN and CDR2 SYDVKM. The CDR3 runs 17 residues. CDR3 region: CASRRMSGTGARTEAFF. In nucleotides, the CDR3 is TGTGCCAGCAGGCGCATGAGTGGGACAGGGGCGAGGACTGAAGCTTTCTTT.

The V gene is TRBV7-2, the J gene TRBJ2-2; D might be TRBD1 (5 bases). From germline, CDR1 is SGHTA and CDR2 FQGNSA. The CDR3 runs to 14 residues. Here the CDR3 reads CVSSRATNTGELFF. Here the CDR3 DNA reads TGTGTGTCTTCCAGGGCTACGAACACCGGGGAGCTGTTTTTT.

CDR3 DNA sequence: TGTGCCAGCAGTGCACAGGGAGCCAGGCAGCCCCAGCATTTT. It specifies CASSAQGARQPQHF. The chain links TRBV2 to TRBJ1-5; the D gene is possibly TRBD1 (6 bases). The CDR3 covers 14 residues. V was trimmed by 4 bases and J by 7 bases, leaving 14 bases between them. The germline gives CDR1 SNHLY, CDR2 FYNNEI.

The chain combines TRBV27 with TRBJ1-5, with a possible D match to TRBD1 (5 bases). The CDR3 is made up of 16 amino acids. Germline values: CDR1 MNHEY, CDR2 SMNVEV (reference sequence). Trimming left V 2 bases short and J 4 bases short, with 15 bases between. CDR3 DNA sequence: TGTGCCAGCAGTTTAGGGCCCAGGGTAGAGAATCAGCCCCAGCATTTT. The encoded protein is CASSLGPRVENQPQHF.

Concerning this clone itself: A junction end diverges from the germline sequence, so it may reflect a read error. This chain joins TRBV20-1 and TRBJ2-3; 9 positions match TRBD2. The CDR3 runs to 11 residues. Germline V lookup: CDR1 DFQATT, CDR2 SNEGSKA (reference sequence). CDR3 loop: CSASSGAVRVF. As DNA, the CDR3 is TGCAGTGCTTCTAGCGGGGCCGTTCGGGTTTTT.

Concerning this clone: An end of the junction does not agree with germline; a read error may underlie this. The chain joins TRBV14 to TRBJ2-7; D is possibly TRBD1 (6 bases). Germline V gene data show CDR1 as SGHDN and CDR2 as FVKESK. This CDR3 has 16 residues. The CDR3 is CASSPIGQSGSHEQYF. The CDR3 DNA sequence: TGTGCCAGCAGCCCCATTGGACAGTCCGGCTCCCACGAGCAGTACTTC.

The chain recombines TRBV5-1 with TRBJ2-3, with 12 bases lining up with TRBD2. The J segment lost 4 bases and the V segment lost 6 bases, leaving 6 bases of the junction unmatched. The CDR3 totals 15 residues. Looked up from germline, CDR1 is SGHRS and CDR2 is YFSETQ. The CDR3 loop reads CASKASGGAPDTQYF. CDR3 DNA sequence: TGCGCCAGCAAGGCTAGCGGGGGGGCACCAGATACGCAGTATTTT.

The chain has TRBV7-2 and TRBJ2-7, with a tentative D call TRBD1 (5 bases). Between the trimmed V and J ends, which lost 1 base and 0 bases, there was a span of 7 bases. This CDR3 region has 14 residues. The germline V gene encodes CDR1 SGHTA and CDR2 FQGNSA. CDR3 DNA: TGTGCCAGCAGCTTAGGACAGCACTCCTACGAGCAGTACTTC. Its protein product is CASSLGQHSYEQYF.

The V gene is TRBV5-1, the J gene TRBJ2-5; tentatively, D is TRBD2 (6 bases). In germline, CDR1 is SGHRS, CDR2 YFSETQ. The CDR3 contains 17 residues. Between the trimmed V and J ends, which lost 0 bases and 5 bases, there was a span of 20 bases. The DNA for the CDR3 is TGCGCCAGCAGCTTGGGTGCAGGGCAGGGAGGCAGTGAGACCCAGTACTTC. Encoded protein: CASSLGAGQGGSETQYF.